The 26 T cell receptor beta chains reported below all come from one sample, sequenced in a study of blood T cell repertoires in COVID-19. Data came from immunoSEQ multiplex PCR; TCRdb stores just in-frame clones and leaves some out. Of 150,000 to 160,000 clones listed, 75% to 85% were seen once; the top ten hold 9% to 10%. What was sequenced was peripheral blood. All receptors derive from a woman in her forties or fifties with acute or convalescent COVID-19.

This clone was observed once. The chain couples TRBV4-3 to TRBJ1-1, with 8 bases aligning to TRBD1. J lost 5 bases, V lost 5 bases, and 4 bases had no gene match. Germline V gene data show CDR1 as LGHNA and CDR2 as YSLEER. CDR3 length: 13 amino acids. CDR3 nucleotides: TGCGCCAGCAGCGTCACAGGGGGAACTGAAGCTTTCTTT. Protein product: CASSVTGGTEAFF.

The rearrangement links TRBV5-4 to TRBJ2-7; D is uncertain. CDR1 and CDR2 from the germline V gene are SGHNT and YYREEE (reference sequence). This CDR3 is 13 amino acids long. Trimming shortened V by 2 bases and J by 0 bases, and 6 bases separated the two germline ends. In nucleotides, the CDR3 is TGTGCCAGCAGCTTCGGTAGCTCCTACGAGCAGTACTTC. Its translation is CASSFGSSYEQYF.

The rearrangement links TRBV6-5 to TRBJ2-7; possible D gene TRBD2, 5 bases. Trimming cost V 8 bases and J 2 bases, with 16 bases left between them. This CDR3 region has 14 residues. From germline, CDR1 is MNHEY and CDR2 SVGAGI. CDR3 in DNA: TGTGCCAGCCGCCAAGCGGCAGGTCCCTACGAGCAGTACTTC. This translates into CASRQAAGPYEQYF.

V and J are TRBV7-9 and TRBJ2-1; maybe TRBD2 (7 bases). This CDR3 contains 15 residues. Looked up from germline, CDR1 is SEHNR and CDR2 is FQNEAQ (reference sequence). Trimming pared 2 bases from V and 9 bases from J, leaving 17 bases between. Here the CDR3 DNA reads TGTGCCAGCAGCTTAAAGGGGGGGAGTTTCACTGAGCAGTTCTTC. Amino acids: CASSLKGGSFTEQFF.

This CDR3 reads CASRPGTGDQETQYF. The CDR3 DNA follows: TGTGCCAGCAGGCCGGGGACAGGGGACCAAGAGACCCAGTACTTC. The rearrangement uses TRBV11-1 and TRBJ2-5; 10 bases are a match to TRBD1. The CDR3 length is 15 residues. CDR1 is SGHAT, CDR2 FQDESV, per germline (reference sequence). The V segment lost 6 bases and the J segment 0 bases; nucleotides outside the gene matches: 4.

The chain carries TRBV28 and TRBJ2-1; D is perhaps TRBD2 (6 bases). Per the germline V gene, CDR1 is MDHEN and CDR2 is SYDVKM. The CDR3 spans 20 residues. V lost 6 bases and J 0 bases, leaving 27 bases between the germline ends. CDR3 sequence: CASSPPRTARGKSSYNEQFF. CDR3 bases: TGTGCCAGCAGCCCCCCACGTACAGCGCGGGGCAAAAGCTCCTACAATGAGCAGTTCTTC.

This clone was counted once. For the CDR3, the DNA is TGCGCCAGCAGCCCGACCCCTCCGGGACTAGCGGGAGGGGTGGAGACCCAGTACTTC. As protein: CASSPTPPGLAGGVETQYF. The rearrangement joins TRBV4-3 to TRBJ2-5; 16 bases map to TRBD2. V shed 4 bases, J shed 5 bases, and the junction held 13 bases outside the gene matches. Germline CDR1 and CDR2: LGHNA and YSLEER. CDR3 size: 19 residues.

The chain combines TRBV6-2 or TRBV6-3 with TRBJ2-3; TRBD2 matches 11 bases. Unmatched junction bases numbered 2, after V lost 4 bases and J lost 2 bases. The CDR3 runs to 15 residues. Looked up from germline, CDR1 is MNHEY and CDR2 is SVGEGT. In DNA, the CDR3 is TGTGCCAGCAGTTCTAGCGGGAGGTACACAGATACGCAGTATTTT. This translates into CASSSSGRYTDTQYF.

The chain combines TRBV27 with TRBJ1-1; possibly TRBD1 for D (5 bases). The CDR3 covers 15 residues. Trimming pared 6 bases from V and 5 bases from J, leaving 19 bases between. CDR1 is MNHEY and CDR2 is SMNVEV in the germline V gene (reference sequence). The CDR3 sequence: CASRHWTGRGTEAFF. For the CDR3, the DNA is TGTGCCAGCAGGCACTGGACGGGGCGGGGGACTGAAGCTTTCTTT.

The chain has TRBV6-2 or TRBV6-3 and TRBJ1-5; 8 positions match TRBD1. V was clipped by 5 bases and J by 9 bases; unmatched bases: 15. This CDR3 contains 16 residues. CDR1 and CDR2 from the germline V gene are MNHEY and SVGEGT. CDR3 residues: CASSDLQGVGRRPQHF. The CDR3 region has the DNA TGTGCCAGCAGTGACCTACAGGGGGTTGGAAGGAGGCCCCAGCATTTT.

The chain links TRBV28 to TRBJ1-4; the match to TRBD1 covers 7 bases. The germline V gene encodes CDR1 MDHEN and CDR2 SYDVKM. Trimming took 7 bases from V and 5 from J; bases not matched to a gene: 1. The CDR3 sequence is 12 residues long. The DNA of the CDR3 is TGTGCCAGCACACAGGGGAATGAAAAACTGTTTTTT. Protein product: CASTQGNEKLFF.

The J gene is TRBJ2-1, the V gene TRBV6-6, with D maybe TRBD2 (5 bases). Germline loops: CDR1 MNHNY, CDR2 SVGAGI (reference sequence). The CDR3 covers 14 residues. The ends were cut back, 2 bases at V and 8 bases at J, with 13 bases in the middle. The CDR3 DNA follows: TGTGCCAGCAGTTACGCGGGCCACTTCGATGAGCAGTTCTTC. Its protein is CASSYAGHFDEQFF.

The chain joins TRBV18 to TRBJ1-2; 8 nucleotides match TRBD1. Germline V gene data show CDR1 as KGHSH and CDR2 as LQKENI. The V gene end was trimmed by 5 bases and the J gene end by 3 bases; junction bases not matched to a gene: 8. CDR3 size: 15 residues. CDR3: CASSRQGTDYYGYTF. DNA of the CDR3: TGTGCCAGCTCAAGACAGGGGACAGATTACTATGGCTACACCTTC.

J is TRBJ1-6 and V is TRBV6-5; TRBD1 aligns across 11 bases. The CDR3 contains 15 residues. Germline V CDR1 and CDR2: MNHEY, SVGAGI. Trimming removed 2 bases from V and 10 bases from J; junction bases left unmatched: 4. CDR3 in DNA: TGTGCCAGCAGTTACGCCGGGACAGGGGGATCACCCCTCCACTTT. Protein sequence: CASSYAGTGGSPLHF.

The CDR3 DNA reads TGTGCCAGCAGCCCGGGGGGCTCGTTCACCGGGGAGCTGTTTTTT. Its translation is CASSPGGSFTGELFF. The V gene is TRBV7-3, the J gene TRBJ2-2; the D gene is possibly TRBD2 (7 bases). CDR1 is SGHTA and CDR2 is FQGTGA in the germline V gene. V gave up 5 bases and J gave up 4 bases, with 14 bases separating them. The CDR3 runs 15 residues.

This chain joins TRBV28 and TRBJ2-1, with TRBD2 matching 7 bases. Trimming took 2 bases from V and 7 from J; bases not matched to a gene: 8. The CDR3 is 15 amino acids. Germline-derived CDR1 and CDR2 are MDHEN and SYDVKM. In nucleotides, the CDR3 is TGTGCCAGCAGTTTAGGGGGGAGGGCCGGGAATGAGCAGTTCTTC. Encoded protein: CASSLGGRAGNEQFF.

J is TRBJ1-6 and V is TRBV18; tentative D call: TRBD1 (5 bases). The CDR3 runs to 16 residues. V was trimmed by 2 bases and J by 3 bases, leaving 11 bases between them. Germline V CDR1 and CDR2: KGHSH, LQKENI. For the CDR3, the DNA is TGTGCCAGCTCACCAAGGGAAGGGGTCTATAATTCACCCCTCCACTTT. Residues: CASSPREGVYNSPLHF.

This chain uses TRBV6-2 or TRBV6-3 with TRBJ1-2; D may be TRBD1 (5 bases). Germline CDR1 is MNHEY and CDR2 is SVGEGT. The V end lost 2 bases, the J end lost 8 bases, and 15 bases lay between the germline ends. The CDR3 length is 14 residues. The CDR3 DNA follows: TGTGCCAGCAGTTACGGTTCCTACAGGACGGGCTACACCTTC. It translates to CASSYGSYRTGYTF.

The CDR3 DNA is TGTGCCAGCAGTGACCGGGACAGGGGCCTCTATGGCTACACCTTC. As protein: CASSDRDRGLYGYTF. The chain uses TRBV6-1 and TRBJ1-2, with 10 nucleotides matching TRBD1. This CDR3 region has 15 residues. V lost 3 bases, J lost 4 bases, and 5 bases stayed unmatched. Germline CDR1 MNHNS, CDR2 SASEGT.

This sequence joins TRBV5-4 and TRBJ1-1; unclear D gene. The germline gives CDR1 SGHNT, CDR2 YYREEE (reference sequence). The CDR3 contains 14 residues. With 1 base removed from V and 1 base from J, the gap between germline ends came to 8 bases. The CDR3, as DNA: TGTGCCAGCAGCTTGCGAGCGAAGAACACTGAAGCTTTCTTT. It encodes CASSLRAKNTEAFF.

The chain couples TRBV19 to TRBJ2-7; 13 positions match TRBD2. CDR1 and CDR2 (germline): LNHDA, SQIVND (reference sequence). The length of the CDR3 is 15 residues. Trimming removed 4 bases from V and 2 bases from J; junction bases left unmatched: 2. The CDR3 coding sequence is TGTGCCAGTAGTACCACTAGCGGGAGGGCCTACGAGCAGTACTTC. This gives the protein CASSTTSGRAYEQYF. Complete variable domain (other parts from reference TRBV19 and TRBJ2-7): DGGITQSPKYLFRKEGQNVTLSCEQNLNHDAMYWYRQDPGQGLRLIYYSQIVNDFQKGDIAEGYSVSREKKESFPLTVTSAQKNPTAFYLCASSTTSGRAYEQYFGPGTRLTVT.

This clone was observed a single time. This chain joins TRBV30 and TRBJ2-7, with 9 bases matching TRBD2. Germline loops: CDR1 GTSNPN, CDR2 SVGIG (reference sequence). Unmatched junction bases numbered 4, after V lost 3 bases and J lost 1 base. The CDR3 sequence is 14 residues long. CDR3 in DNA: TGTGCCTGGAGGAAAGCGGGAGGATCCTACGAGCAGTACTTC. Translation gives CAWRKAGGSYEQYF.

This rearrangement joins TRBV25-1 to TRBJ1-6, with D perhaps matching TRBD1 (6 bases). This CDR3 spans 15 amino acids. Looked up from germline, CDR1 is MGHDK and CDR2 is SYGVNS. Trimming took off 1 base at V and 4 bases at J, with 8 bases between the two ends. CDR3 protein: CASSEFQGYNSPLHF. CDR3 nucleotide sequence: TGTGCCAGCAGTGAATTTCAGGGGTATAATTCACCCCTCCACTTT.

The rearrangement joins TRBV7-9 to TRBJ2-3; 8 positions match TRBD2. The CDR3 length is 16 residues. Losses at the gene ends were 5 bases for V and 2 bases for J; bases not matched to a gene: 9. CDR1 is SEHNR, CDR2 FQNEAQ, per germline (reference sequence). CDR3 sequence reads: CASSQKGSGTTDTQYF. CDR3 nucleotides: TGTGCCAGCAGCCAGAAAGGTAGCGGGACCACAGATACGCAGTATTTT.

The chain joins TRBV27 to TRBJ1-5; 7 bases map to TRBD1. V lost 3 bases and J lost 2; bases outside the gene matches: 1. Germline assignment: CDR1 MNHEY and CDR2 SMNVEV (reference sequence). The CDR3 sequence is 14 residues long. As DNA, the CDR3 is TGTGCCAGCAGTTTGGGGACAGGCAATCAGCCCCAGCATTTT. This gives the protein CASSLGTGNQPQHF.

V and J are TRBV9 and TRBJ2-7; 9 nucleotides line up with TRBD1. The CDR3 contains 16 residues. Germline V gene data show CDR1 as SGDLS and CDR2 as YYNGEE. The junction had 11 bases not matched to a gene; V was cut back by 2 bases and J by 5 bases. The CDR3 DNA reads TGTGCCAGCAGCGTCCAAGGGGGACAGGGCAGCCACGAGCAGTACTTC. Translating it yields CASSVQGGQGSHEQYF.